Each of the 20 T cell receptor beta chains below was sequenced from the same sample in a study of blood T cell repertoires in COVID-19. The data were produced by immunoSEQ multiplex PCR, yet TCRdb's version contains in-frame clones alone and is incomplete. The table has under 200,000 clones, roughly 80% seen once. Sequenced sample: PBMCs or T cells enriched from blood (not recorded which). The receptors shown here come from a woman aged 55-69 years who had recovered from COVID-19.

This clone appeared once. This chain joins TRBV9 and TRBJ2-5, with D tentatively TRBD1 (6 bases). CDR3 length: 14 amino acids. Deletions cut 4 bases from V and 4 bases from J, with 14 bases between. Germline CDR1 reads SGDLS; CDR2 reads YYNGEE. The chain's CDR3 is CASSPRGSGETQYF. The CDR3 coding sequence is TGTGCCAGCAGCCCCAGGGGTAGTGGAGAGACCCAGTACTTC.

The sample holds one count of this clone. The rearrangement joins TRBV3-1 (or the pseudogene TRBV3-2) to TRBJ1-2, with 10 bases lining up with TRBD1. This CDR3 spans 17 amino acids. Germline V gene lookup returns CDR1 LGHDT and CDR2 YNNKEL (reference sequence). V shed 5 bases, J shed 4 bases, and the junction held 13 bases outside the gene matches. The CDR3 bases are TGTGCCAGCAGCTCCGGGAGGAGACAGGGGGCTTTCTATGGCTACACCTTC. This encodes CASSSGRRQGAFYGYTF.

The CDR3 nucleotides are TGTGCCAGTAGTAACCTCGGGGCGGGGAAAGGCGGGGAGCTGTTTTTT. It translates to CASSNLGAGKGGELFF. This chain links TRBV19 with TRBJ2-2, with D possibly TRBD2 on 6 matching bases. The germline V and J ends were trimmed by 4 bases and 7 bases, with 19 bases remaining between them. The CDR3 is made up of 16 amino acids. Per the germline V gene, CDR1 is LNHDA and CDR2 is SQIVND (reference sequence).

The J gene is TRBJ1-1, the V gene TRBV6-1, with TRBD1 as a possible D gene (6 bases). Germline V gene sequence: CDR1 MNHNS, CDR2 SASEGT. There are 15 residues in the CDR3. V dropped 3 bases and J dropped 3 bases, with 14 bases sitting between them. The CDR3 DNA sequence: TGTGCCAGCAGTGACGGGGGGCGAGTTGACACTGAAGCTTTCTTT. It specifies CASSDGGRVDTEAFF.

CDR3 DNA sequence: TGTGCCAGCAGCTTCTGGACTAGCGGGGGGGCCGGTGAGCAGTTCTTC. It encodes CASSFWTSGGAGEQFF. The gene calls are TRBV11-2 and TRBJ2-1; 15 bases fit TRBD2. Losses at the gene ends were 3 bases for V and 9 bases for J; bases not matched to a gene: 6. CDR3 length: 16 residues. The germline CDR1 and CDR2 sequences are SGHAT and FQNNGV.

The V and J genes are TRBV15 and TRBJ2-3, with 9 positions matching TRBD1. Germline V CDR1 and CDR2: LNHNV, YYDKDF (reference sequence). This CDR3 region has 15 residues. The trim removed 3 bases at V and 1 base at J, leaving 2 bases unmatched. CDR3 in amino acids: CATSRGDRGTDTQYF. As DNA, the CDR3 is TGTGCCACCAGCAGGGGGGACAGGGGCACAGATACGCAGTATTTT. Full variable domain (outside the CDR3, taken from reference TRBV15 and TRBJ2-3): DAMVIQNPRYQVTQFGKPVTLSCSQTLNHNVMYWYQQKSSQAPKLLFHYYDKDFNNEADTPDNFQSRRPNTSFCFLDIRSPGLGDTAMYLCATSRGDRGTDTQYFGPGTRLTVL.

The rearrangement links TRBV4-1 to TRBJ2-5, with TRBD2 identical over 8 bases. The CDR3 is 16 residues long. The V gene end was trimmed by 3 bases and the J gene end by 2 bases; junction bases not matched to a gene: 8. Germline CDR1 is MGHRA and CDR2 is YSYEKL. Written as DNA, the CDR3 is TGCGCCAGCAGCCACCTCGGGGCGGGGGGACAAGAGACCCAGTACTTC. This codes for CASSHLGAGGQETQYF.

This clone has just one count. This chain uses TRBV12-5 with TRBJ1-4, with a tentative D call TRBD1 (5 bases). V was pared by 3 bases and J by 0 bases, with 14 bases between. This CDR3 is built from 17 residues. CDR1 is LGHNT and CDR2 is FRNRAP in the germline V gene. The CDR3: CASGFVRVTTTNEKLFF. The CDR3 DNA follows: TGTGCTAGTGGTTTTGTCAGGGTTACCACAACTAATGAAAAACTGTTTTTT.

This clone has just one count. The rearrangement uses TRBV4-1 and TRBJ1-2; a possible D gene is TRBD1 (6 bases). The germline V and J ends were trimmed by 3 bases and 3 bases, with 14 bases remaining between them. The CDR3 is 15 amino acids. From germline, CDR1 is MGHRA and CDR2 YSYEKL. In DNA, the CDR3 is TGCGCCAGCAGCCAGGTCCGGGGGGGCCACTATGGCTACACCTTC. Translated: CASSQVRGGHYGYTF.

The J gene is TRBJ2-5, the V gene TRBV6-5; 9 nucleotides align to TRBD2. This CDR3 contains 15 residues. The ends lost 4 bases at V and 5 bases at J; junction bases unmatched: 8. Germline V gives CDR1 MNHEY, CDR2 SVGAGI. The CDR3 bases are TGTGCCAGCAGTTCCTTGCGGGGGGGACGTGAGACCCAGTACTTC. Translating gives CASSSLRGGRETQYF.

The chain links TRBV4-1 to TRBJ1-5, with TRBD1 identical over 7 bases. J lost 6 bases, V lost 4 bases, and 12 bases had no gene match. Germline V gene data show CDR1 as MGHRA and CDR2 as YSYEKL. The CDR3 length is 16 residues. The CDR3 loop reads CASSRHDREAGQPQHF. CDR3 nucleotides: TGCGCCAGCAGCCGCCACGACAGGGAGGCGGGTCAGCCCCAGCATTTT.

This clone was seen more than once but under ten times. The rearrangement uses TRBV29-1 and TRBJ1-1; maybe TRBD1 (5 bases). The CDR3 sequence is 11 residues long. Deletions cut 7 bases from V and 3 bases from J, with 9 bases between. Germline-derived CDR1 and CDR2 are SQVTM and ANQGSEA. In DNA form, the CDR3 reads TGCAGCGCCCAAGGGGACACTGAAGCTTTCTTT. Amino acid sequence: CSAQGDTEAFF.

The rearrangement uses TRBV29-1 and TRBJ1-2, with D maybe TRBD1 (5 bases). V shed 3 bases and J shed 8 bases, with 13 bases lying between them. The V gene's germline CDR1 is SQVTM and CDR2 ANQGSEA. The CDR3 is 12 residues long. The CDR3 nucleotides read TGCAGCGTTGATTGGGACTTCGGGGGCTACACCTTC. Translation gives CSVDWDFGGYTF.

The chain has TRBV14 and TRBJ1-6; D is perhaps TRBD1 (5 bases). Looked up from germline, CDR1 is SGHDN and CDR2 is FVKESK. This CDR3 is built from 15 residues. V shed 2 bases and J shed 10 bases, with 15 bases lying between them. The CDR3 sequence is CASSQNSGVNSPLHF. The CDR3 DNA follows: TGTGCCAGCAGCCAAAATTCGGGGGTCAACTCACCCCTCCACTTT.

The CDR3 nucleotides are TGTGCCACCAGTTTCAGGGGCCAGAATCAGCCCCAGCATTTT. Amino acids: CATSFRGQNQPQHF. This chain connects TRBV24-1 to TRBJ1-5; D perhaps matches TRBD1 (6 bases). Germline-derived CDR1 and CDR2 are KGHDR and SFDVKD. The CDR3 length is 14 residues. Deletions cut 6 bases from V and 4 bases from J, with 12 bases between.

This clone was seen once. CDR3 in amino acids: CASSLDRGANTIYF. DNA of the CDR3: TGCGCCAGCAGCTTGGATCGGGGGGCAAACACCATATATTTT. The V and J genes are TRBV5-1 and TRBJ1-3; possible D gene TRBD1, 6 bases. CDR1 and CDR2 (germline): SGHRS, YFSETQ. Trimming pared 0 bases from V and 6 bases from J, leaving 10 bases between. This CDR3 region has 14 residues.

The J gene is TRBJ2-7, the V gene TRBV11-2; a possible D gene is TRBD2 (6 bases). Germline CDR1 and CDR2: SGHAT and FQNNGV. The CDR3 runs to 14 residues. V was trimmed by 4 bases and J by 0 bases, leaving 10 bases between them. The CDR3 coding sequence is TGTGCCAGCAGCTCCTACGGGAGCTCCTACGAGCAGTACTTC. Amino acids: CASSSYGSSYEQYF.

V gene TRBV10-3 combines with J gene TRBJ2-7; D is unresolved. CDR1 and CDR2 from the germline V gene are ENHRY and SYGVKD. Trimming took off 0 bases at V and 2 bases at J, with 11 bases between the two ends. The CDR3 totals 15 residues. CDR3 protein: CAISESRLRTYEQYF. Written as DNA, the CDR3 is TGTGCCATCAGTGAGTCGAGACTGAGGACCTACGAGCAGTACTTC.

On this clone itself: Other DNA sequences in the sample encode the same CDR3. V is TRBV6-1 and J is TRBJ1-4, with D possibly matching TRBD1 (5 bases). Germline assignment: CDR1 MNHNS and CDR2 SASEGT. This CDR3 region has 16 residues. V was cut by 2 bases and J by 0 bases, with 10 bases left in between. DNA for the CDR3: TGTGCCAGCAGTGAACGTGGGGCAGCAACTAATGAAAAACTGTTTTTT. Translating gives CASSERGAATNEKLFF.

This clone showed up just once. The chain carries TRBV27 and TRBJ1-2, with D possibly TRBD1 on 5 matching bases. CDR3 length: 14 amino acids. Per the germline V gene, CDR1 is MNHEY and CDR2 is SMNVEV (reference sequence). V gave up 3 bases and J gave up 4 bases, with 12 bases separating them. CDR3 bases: TGTGCCAGCAGTTTTGGGGGGAGGGGCTATGGCTACACCTTC. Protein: CASSFGGRGYGYTF.